The 30 T cell receptor beta chains below come from one sample, sequenced in a study of somatic mutations in cytotoxic T cells in rheumatoid arthritis (dated by TCRdb to 2015 to 2018). The protocol used for the library was the immunoSEQ multiplex PCR assay. The table was pulled from immuneACCESS by TCRdb, which kept in-frame rearrangements only. Such tables lose some clones; where checked, under half of the loss comes from unresolved V genes, and the rest has no known cause. Counted in this sample were about 7,100 clones; roughly 77% of them appeared once. The top ten constitute 9.5% to 13% of the sample. The sample consisted of CD8+ T cells sorted from blood. The receptor set was obtained from an adult with rheumatoid arthritis.

The V call is TRBV19, the J call TRBJ2-3; 9 bases fit TRBD2. The CDR3 runs to 16 residues. CDR1 LNHDA and CDR2 SQIVND come from the germline V gene (reference sequence). V shed 6 bases and J 4 bases; nucleotides not matched to a gene: 11. CDR3: CASSPSSGMSSDTQYF. The CDR3 DNA sequence: TGTGCCAGTAGCCCCTCTAGCGGGATGAGTTCAGATACGCAGTATTTT. Based on the CDR3 plus reference TRBV19 and TRBJ2-3, the full variable domain is DGGITQSPKYLFRKEGQNVTLSCEQNLNHDAMYWYRQDPGQGLRLIYYSQIVNDFQKGDIAEGYSVSREKKESFPLTVTSAQKNPTAFYLCASSPSSGMSSDTQYFGPGTRLTVL.

The V and J genes are TRBV28 and TRBJ1-5; no reliable D call. CDR3 size: 15 residues. V was cut by 1 base and J by 6 bases, with 13 bases left in between. Germline lookup yields CDR1 MDHEN and CDR2 SYDVKM. This CDR3 reads CASSLLVGMGQPQHF. For the CDR3, the DNA is TGTGCCAGCAGTTTATTAGTGGGCATGGGTCAGCCCCAGCATTTT. Full variable domain (remainder filled in from reference TRBV28 and TRBJ1-5): DVKVTQSSRYLVKRTGEKVFLECVQDMDHENMFWYRQDPGLGLRLIYFSYDVKMKEKGDIPEGYSVSREKKERFSLILESASTNQTSMYLCASSLLVGMGQPQHFGDGTRLSIL.

The chain joins TRBV5-4 to TRBJ1-4; D remains unclear. CDR3 length: 14 residues. Germline V gene sequence: CDR1 SGHNT, CDR2 YYREEE (reference sequence). Between the trimmed V and J ends, which lost 4 bases and 7 bases, there was a span of 14 bases. Written as DNA, the CDR3 is TGTGCCAGCAGCGGTGCAGGAGCTTCTGAAAAACTGTTTTTT. Protein: CASSGAGASEKLFF.

The rearrangement links TRBV19 to TRBJ2-3; possibly TRBD1 for D (5 bases). The V end lost 1 base, the J end lost 1 base, and 12 bases lay between the germline ends. Looked up from germline, CDR1 is LNHDA and CDR2 is SQIVND (reference sequence). The CDR3 contains 16 residues. The CDR3 nucleotides read TGTGCCAGTAGTATAGGCCCAGGGCAGGGCACAGATACGCAGTATTTT. It yields the protein CASSIGPGQGTDTQYF.

The chain joins TRBV27 to TRBJ2-3; D ambiguous. Trimming shortened V by 5 bases and J by 5 bases, and 5 bases separated the two germline ends. Germline CDR1 MNHEY, CDR2 SMNVEV (reference sequence). There are 11 residues in the CDR3. The CDR3 DNA reads TGTGCCAGCAGTATTGGAGATACGCAGTATTTT. Residues: CASSIGDTQYF.

The chain combines TRBV5-1 with TRBJ1-1; D not resolved. Trimming removed 0 bases at V and 0 bases at J, with 6 bases between. The CDR3 is made up of 14 amino acids. Looked up from germline, CDR1 is SGHRS and CDR2 is YFSETQ. DNA for the CDR3: TGCGCCAGCAGCTTGGCGGGGATGAACACTGAAGCTTTCTTT. Protein product: CASSLAGMNTEAFF.

The J gene is TRBJ2-7, the V gene TRBV6-1; a weak D match, TRBD2 (7 bases). The length of the CDR3 is 14 residues. Per the germline V gene, CDR1 is MNHNS and CDR2 is SASEGT. V dropped 7 bases and J dropped 3 bases, with 16 bases sitting between them. CDR3 DNA sequence: TGTGCCAGCACTACGAGGGGGGGCCTCTACGAGCAGTACGTC. It encodes CASTTRGGLYEQYV.

CDR3 protein: CASSFDGPPRQGGNTIYF. The CDR3 nucleotides read TGTGCCAGCAGCTTTGACGGCCCCCCGAGACAGGGAGGAAACACCATATATTTT. V usage is TRBV7-9 and J usage is TRBJ1-3, with 7 bases fitting TRBD1. Per the germline V gene, CDR1 is SEHNR and CDR2 is FQNEAQ (reference sequence). The CDR3 length is 18 residues. J gave up 4 bases and V 3 bases, and 15 bases lay outside the gene matches. The variable domain in full, with the rest retrieved from reference TRBV7-9 and TRBJ1-3, is DTGVSQNPRHKITKRGQNVTFRCDPISEHNRLYWYRQTLGQGPEFLTYFQNEAQLEKSRLLSDRFSAERPKGSFSTLEIQRTEQGDSAMYLCASSFDGPPRQGGNTIYFGEGSWLTVV.

Comments on this clone: The junction shows a germline mismatch at one end, possibly a read error. The chain joins TRBV29-1 to TRBJ2-1; 10 positions match TRBD2. Per the germline V gene, CDR1 is SQVTM and CDR2 is ANQGSEA. The CDR3 consists of 14 residues. The CDR3 DNA reads TGCAGCGTCGAAGCGGGGGGGGCCTACAATGAGCAGTTCTTC. Translating it yields CSVEAGGAYNEQFF.

This clone has just one count. CDR3 protein: CASSLDENGELFF. CDR3 sequence (DNA): TGTGCCAGCAGCTTAGACGAGAACGGGGAGCTGTTTTTT. This chain joins TRBV11-3 and TRBJ2-2, with D uncertain. Trimming left V 0 bases short and J 7 bases short, with 6 bases between. This CDR3 comprises 13 residues. Looked up from germline, CDR1 is SGHNT and CDR2 is YENEEA.

This clone occurred a few times. The rearrangement links TRBV2 to TRBJ2-7, with 10 bases lining up with TRBD1. Germline V lookup: CDR1 SNHLY, CDR2 FYNNEI. This CDR3 spans 15 amino acids. The J segment lost 2 bases and the V segment lost 6 bases, leaving 7 bases of the junction unmatched. The CDR3 sequence: CASRPTGGEPYEQYF. Written as DNA, the CDR3 is TGTGCCAGCAGGCCGACAGGGGGCGAGCCCTACGAGCAGTACTTC.

The chain links TRBV14 to TRBJ2-3; TRBD1 or TRBD2 may be the D gene (5 bases each). From germline, CDR1 is SGHDN and CDR2 FVKESK. This CDR3 comprises 16 residues. Trimming cost V 1 base and J 4 bases, with 15 bases left between them. CDR3 loop: CASSQAEGPSADTQYF. In nucleotides, the CDR3 is TGTGCCAGCAGCCAAGCAGAGGGACCCTCAGCAGATACGCAGTATTTT.

The rearrangement uses TRBV29-1 and TRBJ2-1; 8 bases align to TRBD2. With 5 bases clipped from V and 6 bases from J, the junction kept 12 bases outside the gene matches. CDR1 and CDR2 (germline): SQVTM, ANQGSEA. This CDR3 contains 15 residues. The CDR3 spells CSVRSGGTHINEQFF. In DNA form, the CDR3 reads TGCAGCGTTCGGTCGGGGGGGACCCACATCAATGAGCAGTTCTTC.

This sequence joins TRBV19 and TRBJ2-7; 9 nucleotides align to TRBD1. The CDR3 runs to 15 residues. V was clipped by 5 bases and J by 2 bases; unmatched bases: 7. The germline V gene has CDR1 LNHDA and CDR2 SQIVND (reference sequence). CDR3 loop: CASSPGQGTPYEQYF. CDR3 bases: TGTGCCAGTAGTCCAGGACAGGGGACCCCCTACGAGCAGTACTTC.

This chain links TRBV5-1 with TRBJ1-3; D perhaps matches TRBD1 (6 bases). The CDR3 has 14 amino acids. V lost 6 bases and J 2 bases, leaving 12 bases between the germline ends. The germline V gene encodes CDR1 SGHRS and CDR2 YFSETQ. This CDR3 reads CASTQGSAGNTIYF. CDR3 nucleotides: TGCGCCAGCACACAGGGTTCAGCTGGAAACACCATATATTTT.

This clone has only one observation. V is TRBV28 and J is TRBJ2-5; tentative D call: TRBD1 (5 bases). Trimming pared 4 bases from V and 6 bases from J, leaving 9 bases between. This CDR3 spans 12 amino acids. The germline CDR1 and CDR2 sequences are MDHEN and SYDVKM. CDR3 nucleotide sequence: TGTGCCAGCAGTTCTCCAGGGAAGACCCAGTACTTC. Its protein is CASSSPGKTQYF.

The chain combines TRBV27 with TRBJ2-1; 11 bases match TRBD2. Trimming at V came to 6 bases and at J to 6 bases, leaving 7 bases not matched to a gene. The length of the CDR3 is 15 residues. The germline gives CDR1 MNHEY, CDR2 SMNVEV (reference sequence). This CDR3 reads CASRLISGGANEQFF. The CDR3 bases are TGTGCCAGCAGGCTTATTAGCGGGGGGGCCAATGAGCAGTTCTTC.

The chain uses TRBV6-4 and TRBJ1-1; D is ambiguous. Germline CDR1 and CDR2: MRHNA and SNTAGT. The CDR3 totals 14 residues. The germline V and J ends were trimmed by 5 bases and 0 bases, with 10 bases remaining between them. CDR3 DNA: TGTGCCAGCAGTAAGGAATTCCTGAACACTGAAGCTTTCTTT. Its protein product is CASSKEFLNTEAFF.

The gene calls are TRBV27 and TRBJ2-1; TRBD1 might be the D (6 bases). CDR3 length equals 11 residues. Germline V gives CDR1 MNHEY, CDR2 SMNVEV (reference sequence). V was clipped by 5 bases and J by 7 bases, with 6 bases between them. The CDR3 DNA is TGTGCCAGCAGTAGGGGGAATGAGCAGTTCTTC. As protein: CASSRGNEQFF.

The chain combines TRBV28 with TRBJ1-2; no clear D. The CDR3 is made up of 14 amino acids. Germline-derived CDR1 and CDR2 are MDHEN and SYDVKM. V was trimmed by 3 bases and J by 4 bases, leaving 12 bases between them. This CDR3 reads CASSLTATGYGYTF. DNA for the CDR3: TGTGCCAGCAGTTTGACTGCCACCGGCTATGGCTACACCTTC.

This chain joins TRBV7-2 and TRBJ1-5; D ambiguous. The ends were cut back, 1 base at V and 5 bases at J, with 12 bases in the middle. There are 15 residues in the CDR3. CDR1 is SGHTA, CDR2 FQGNSA, per germline. CDR3 residues: CASSLEGSSHQPQHF. In nucleotides, the CDR3 is TGTGCCAGCAGCTTAGAGGGCAGCTCTCATCAGCCCCAGCATTTT. Using reference TRBV7-2 and TRBJ1-5 for the parts outside the CDR3, the full variable domain is GAGVSQSPSNKVTEKGKDVELRCDPISGHTALYWYRQSLGQGLEFLIYFQGNSAPDKSGLPSDRFSAERTGGSVSTLTIQRTQQEDSAVYLCASSLEGSSHQPQHFGDGTRLSIL.

This sequence joins TRBV7-2 and TRBJ1-1; D remains unclear. The germline V and J ends were trimmed by 7 bases and 5 bases, with 8 bases remaining between them. CDR1 SGHTA and CDR2 FQGNSA come from the germline V gene. This CDR3 is 11 amino acids long. DNA for the CDR3: TGTGCCAGCACCGAGGTGACTGAAGCTTTCTTT. It codes for CASTEVTEAFF.

The J gene is TRBJ1-1, the V gene TRBV9; D is undetermined. The CDR3 runs 17 residues. Trimming removed 4 bases from V and 4 bases from J, with 23 bases in between. The germline gives CDR1 SGDLS, CDR2 YYNGEE. CDR3 nucleotide sequence: TGTGCCAGCAGCTCTCCGGGCAGGTCTTCAATAGGCACTGAAGCTTTCTTT. This gives the protein CASSSPGRSSIGTEAFF.

The chain carries TRBV6-5 and TRBJ1-1; D possibly corresponds to TRBD1 (6 bases). V gave up 1 base and J gave up 1 base, with 10 bases separating them. The length of the CDR3 is 15 residues. The germline CDR1 and CDR2 sequences are MNHEY and SVGAGI. This CDR3 is CASSYFETGNTEAFF. The CDR3 nucleotides read TGTGCCAGCAGTTACTTCGAGACAGGGAACACTGAAGCTTTCTTT.

The rearrangement joins TRBV4-1 to TRBJ2-7, with D tentatively TRBD2 (6 bases). CDR3 length: 15 amino acids. Trimming shortened V by 2 bases and J by 5 bases, and 16 bases separated the two germline ends. The germline V gene encodes CDR1 MGHRA and CDR2 YSYEKL. The CDR3 is CASSQSPGDYDEQYF. The CDR3 DNA is TGCGCCAGCAGCCAATCTCCGGGAGACTACGACGAGCAGTACTTC.

The rearrangement joins TRBV11-3 to TRBJ2-5; 11 bases line up with TRBD1. The V segment lost 3 bases and the J segment 1 base; nucleotides outside the gene matches: 4. The CDR3 length is 16 residues. Per germline, CDR1 SGHNT and CDR2 YENEEA. CDR3 protein: CASSLGTGGFQETQYF. The CDR3, as DNA: TGTGCCAGCAGCTTGGGGACAGGGGGATTCCAAGAGACCCAGTACTTC.

J is TRBJ2-2 and V is TRBV28, with D possibly being TRBD1 (5 bases). Germline V CDR1 and CDR2: MDHEN, SYDVKM. Trimming removed 2 bases from V and 0 bases from J, with 7 bases in between. The CDR3 is 15 amino acids. The CDR3 nucleotides are TGTGCCAGCAGTTTACAGACAGCGAACACCGGGGAGCTGTTTTTT. This translates into CASSLQTANTGELFF.

This chain joins TRBV15 and TRBJ2-7, with D unclear. Germline CDR1 reads LNHNV; CDR2 reads YYDKDF (reference sequence). The V end was cut by 0 bases, the J end by 7 bases, with 10 bases between. The CDR3 consists of 13 residues. CDR3 loop: CATSRDGRKEQYV. In DNA, the CDR3 is TGTGCCACCAGCAGAGATGGAAGGAAAGAGCAGTACGTC.

CDR3 residues: CASSAGGVNNEQFF. CDR3 nucleotide sequence: TGTGCCAGCAGCGCCGGGGGGGTCAACAATGAGCAGTTCTTC. The chain uses TRBV9 and TRBJ2-1; 8 nucleotides agree with TRBD2. The germline V gene encodes CDR1 SGDLS and CDR2 YYNGEE. The CDR3 covers 14 residues. V lost 3 bases to trimming and J lost 5 bases; unmatched junction nucleotides: 4.

A few counts support this clone. The chain couples TRBV2 to TRBJ1-6; D call uncertain. Germline V gene data show CDR1 as SNHLY and CDR2 as FYNNEI. The CDR3 has 12 residues. Between the trimmed V and J ends, which lost 5 bases and 11 bases, there was a span of 10 bases. CDR3 in amino acids: CASSSIAAPLHF. The CDR3 DNA reads as TGTGCCAGCAGTTCGATAGCGGCACCCCTCCACTTT.